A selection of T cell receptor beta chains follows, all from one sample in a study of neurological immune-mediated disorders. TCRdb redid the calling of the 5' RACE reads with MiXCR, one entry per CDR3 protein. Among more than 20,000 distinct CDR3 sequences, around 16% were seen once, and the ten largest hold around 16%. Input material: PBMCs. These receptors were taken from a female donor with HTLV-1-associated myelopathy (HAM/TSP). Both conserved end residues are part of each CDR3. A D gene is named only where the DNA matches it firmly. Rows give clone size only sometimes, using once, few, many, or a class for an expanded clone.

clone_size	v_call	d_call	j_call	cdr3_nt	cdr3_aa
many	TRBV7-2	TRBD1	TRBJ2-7	TGTGCCAGCCAGGGACAGACATACGAGCAGTACTTC	CASQGQTYEQYF
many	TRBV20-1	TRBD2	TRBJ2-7	TGCAGTGCTAGCCGTGGCGGGGGGGAAAACGAGCAGTACTTC	CSASRGGGENEQYF
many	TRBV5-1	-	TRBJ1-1	TGCGCCAGCAGCTTTACCGACATGAACACTGAAGCTTTCTTT	CASSFTDMNTEAFF
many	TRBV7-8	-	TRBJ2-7	TGTGCCAGCAGCTTAACGTGGGGCTCCTACGAGCAGTACTTC	CASSLTWGSYEQYF
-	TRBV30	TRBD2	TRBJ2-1	TGTGCCTGGAGTGGGCTAGCGGGGGGGCTAAGGGCCTACAATGAGCAGTTCTTC	CAWSGLAGGLRAYNEQFF
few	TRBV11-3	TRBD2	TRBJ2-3	TGTGCCAGCAGCTTAGGAATAGCGGGGGGTCCCCGAGATACGCAGTATTTT	CASSLGIAGGPRDTQYF
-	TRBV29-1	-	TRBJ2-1	TGCAGCGTTGAAGATAGTTTGCAGGGCACAGATACGCAGTTCTTC	CSVEDSLQGTDTQFF
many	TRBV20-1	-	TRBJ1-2	TGCAGTGCTAGGAGGTCAGGGTACTATGGCTACACCTTC	CSARRSGYYGYTF
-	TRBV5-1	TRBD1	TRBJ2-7	TGCGCCAGCAGCTTGCTCCCCGGGACAGCAACCTACGAGCAGTACTTC	CASSLLPGTATYEQYF
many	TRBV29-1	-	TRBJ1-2	TGCAGCGTTGAGACAAAGCGTTCAGGCCAGTATGGCTACACCTTC	CSVETKRSGQYGYTF
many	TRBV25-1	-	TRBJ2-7	TGTGCCAGCAGTATCCACTCCTACGAGCAGTACTTC	CASSIHSYEQYF
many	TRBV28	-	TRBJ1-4	TGTGCCAGCAGCCACAATGAAAAACTGTTTTTT	CASSHNEKLFF
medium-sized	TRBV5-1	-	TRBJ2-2	TGCGCCAGCAGCTTGGCCGGTAACACCGGGGAGCTGTTTTTT	CASSLAGNTGELFF
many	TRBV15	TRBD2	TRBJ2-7	TGTGCCACCAGCAGACCCATTAGCGGGGGGGGGGCCTACGAGCAGTACTTC	CATSRPISGGGAYEQYF
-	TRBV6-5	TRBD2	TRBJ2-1	TGTGCCAGCAGTTACTCGGGGACTAGCAGCTACAATGAGCAGTTCTTC	CASSYSGTSSYNEQFF
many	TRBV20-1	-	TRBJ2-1	TGCAGTGCTAGAAAGCAATCCTACAATGAGCAGTTCTTC	CSARKQSYNEQFF
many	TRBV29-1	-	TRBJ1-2	TGCAGCGTTGGAGGGGACCGGGGAACAGGCCACTATGGCTACACCTTC	CSVGGDRGTGHYGYTF
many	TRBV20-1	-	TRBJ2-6	TGCAGTGCTAGTGCAGGGTCTTCTGGGGCCAACGTCCTGACTTTC	CSASAGSSGANVLTF
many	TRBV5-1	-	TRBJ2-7	TGCGCCAGCAGATTGGACGGCAAAAGGGAGCAGTACTTC	CASRLDGKREQYF
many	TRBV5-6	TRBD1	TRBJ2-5	TGTGCCAGCAGTACGACAGGGTTAGAGACCCAGTACTTC	CASSTTGLETQYF
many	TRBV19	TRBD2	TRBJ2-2	TGTGCCAGTAGGAGTTGGCTCGGACTAGCGGGAAGAAGGGGCGGGGAGCTGTTTTTT	CASRSWLGLAGRRGGELFF
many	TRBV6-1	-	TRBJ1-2	TGTGCCAGCAATGCTCCCCGGGTAGGCTACACCTTC	CASNAPRVGYTF
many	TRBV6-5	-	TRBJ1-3	TGTGCCAGCACCTTGGGGCAGGGACTTGGAAACACCATATATTTT	CASTLGQGLGNTIYF
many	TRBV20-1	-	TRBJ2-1	TGCAGTGCTAGAGATCCGGGACTCTCCTACAATGAGCAGTTCTTC	CSARDPGLSYNEQFF
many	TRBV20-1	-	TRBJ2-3	TGCAGTGCTTCCGGGATCACAGATACGCAGTATTTT	CSASGITDTQYF
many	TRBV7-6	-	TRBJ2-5	TGTGCCAGCAGCCCCGGGCGGAGTACTCAAGAGACCCAGTACTTC	CASSPGRSTQETQYF
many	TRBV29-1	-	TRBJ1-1	TGCAGCGTATACTCAGCGAACACTGAAGCTTTCTTT	CSVYSANTEAFF
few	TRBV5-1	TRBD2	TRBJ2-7	TGCGCCAGCAGCTCCCGCGGGGGTGACGAGCAGTACTTC	CASSSRGGDEQYF
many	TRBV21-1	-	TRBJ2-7	TGTGCCAGCAGCAAAGCGAGGACAGGGGATAGGACCTACGAGCAGTACTTC	CASSKARTGDRTYEQYF
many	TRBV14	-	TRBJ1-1	TGTGCCAGCAGCCCTCGGGTCGGGGGGGCCACTGAAGCTTTCTTT	CASSPRVGGATEAFF
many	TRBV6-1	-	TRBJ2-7	TGTGCCAGCAGGGTGGGCGCAGGGTTGCCCTACGAGCAGTACTTC	CASRVGAGLPYEQYF
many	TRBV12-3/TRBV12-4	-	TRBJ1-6	TGTGCCAGCACTCGCGGGGGGGCACCCCTCCACTTT	CASTRGGAPLHF
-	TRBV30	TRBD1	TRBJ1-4	TGTGCCTGGAGTAGGGACAGACATGAAAAACTGTTTTTT	CAWSRDRHEKLFF
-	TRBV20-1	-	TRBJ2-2	TGCAGTGCTAGAGATAAGGGCACCGGGGAGCTGTTTTTT	CSARDKGTGELFF
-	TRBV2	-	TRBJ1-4	TGTGCCAGCAGTGTTGGTAGAGCAACTAATGAAAAACTGTTTTTT	CASSVGRATNEKLFF
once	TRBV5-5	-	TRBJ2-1	-	CASSFYICSAHDDGRAHYNEQFF
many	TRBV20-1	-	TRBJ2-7	TGCAGTGCCCGCACGGGCCGGAAAAACCACGAGCAGTACTTC	CSARTGRKNHEQYF
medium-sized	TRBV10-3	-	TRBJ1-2	TGTGCCATCAGCTCTACAGGGAGCGGCTACACCTTC	CAISSTGSGYTF
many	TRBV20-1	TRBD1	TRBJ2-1	TGCAGTGGGACAGGGGGCCATGAGCAGTTCTTC	CSGTGGHEQFF
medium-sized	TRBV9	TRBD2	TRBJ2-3	TGTGCCAGCAGCAGAGGGAGGGACACAGATACGCAGTATTTT	CASSRGRDTDTQYF
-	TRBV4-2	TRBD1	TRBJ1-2	TGTGCCAGCAGCCAACCGGGACAGGGGCCGCACTATGGCTACACCTTC	CASSQPGQGPHYGYTF